The 10 T cell receptor beta chains below all came from one sample that was sequenced in a study of blood T cell repertoires in COVID-19. Profiling relied on immunoSEQ multiplex PCR, and the TCRdb table lists in-frame clones only, not all of them. The sample yields roughly 190,000 clones, about 80% seen once. Source material: peripheral blood. Receptor source: a woman aged 60 to 75 with COVID-19, enrolled during active disease.

The chain has TRBV28 and TRBJ2-5; D gene uncertain. The germline V gene encodes CDR1 MDHEN and CDR2 SYDVKM. The CDR3 spans 14 residues. V lost 6 bases and J lost 3, with 14 bases in between. CDR3 amino acids: CASRESGFEETQYF. CDR3 DNA: TGTGCCAGCAGGGAATCGGGTTTTGAAGAGACCCAGTACTTC. The whole variable domain, remainder taken from reference TRBV28 and TRBJ2-5, is DVKVTQSSRYLVKRTGEKVFLECVQDMDHENMFWYRQDPGLGLRLIYFSYDVKMKEKGDIPEGYSVSREKKERFSLILESASTNQTSMYLCASRESGFEETQYFGPGTRLLVL.

The chain uses TRBV9 and TRBJ1-5, with TRBD1 matching over 9 bases. The CDR3 has 15 residues. Germline V gives CDR1 SGDLS, CDR2 YYNGEE. V was pared by 3 bases and J by 6 bases, with 7 bases of the junction left unmatched. In DNA form, the CDR3 reads TGTGCCAGCAGCGCTGGGACAGGGACTTTTCAGCCCCAGCATTTT. Its protein product is CASSAGTGTFQPQHF.

CDR3 DNA sequence: TGTGCCATCAGTGCTGGAACTAGCGGGACCGGGGAGCTGTTTTTT. Translation gives CAISAGTSGTGELFF. This chain uses TRBV10-3 with TRBJ2-2, with 9 bases fitting TRBD2. Germline assignment: CDR1 ENHRY and CDR2 SYGVKD. V trimming: 4 bases; J trimming: 5 bases; junction bases outside the gene matches: 5. This CDR3 has 15 amino acids.

This clone showed up just once. The chain recombines TRBV7-9 with TRBJ2-1, with D perhaps matching TRBD1 (6 bases). Germline V CDR1 and CDR2: SEHNR, FQNEAQ (reference sequence). The CDR3 has 14 residues. Between the trimmed V and J ends, which lost 3 bases and 6 bases, there was a span of 12 bases. The CDR3 loop is CASSFTGISNEQFF. The CDR3 bases are TGTGCCAGCAGCTTTACAGGGATCTCCAATGAGCAGTTCTTC.

This clone was recorded once. The chain recombines TRBV6-5 with TRBJ2-7; the D gene is possibly TRBD2 (6 bases). The CDR3 is 12 amino acids. Per the germline V gene, CDR1 is MNHEY and CDR2 is SVGAGI. Trimming pared 5 bases from V and 3 bases from J, leaving 8 bases between. The chain's CDR3 is CASSRDFYEQYV. The CDR3 bases are TGTGCCAGCAGTCGGGACTTCTACGAGCAGTACGTC.

This rearrangement joins TRBV20-1 to TRBJ2-7, with D maybe TRBD1 (5 bases). V lost 3 bases and J lost 5, with 11 bases in between. Germline values: CDR1 DFQATT, CDR2 SNEGSKA (reference sequence). The CDR3 is 12 amino acids. CDR3 protein: CSASSGFHEQYF. As DNA, the CDR3 is TGCAGTGCTAGTTCAGGGTTTCACGAGCAGTACTTC.

V gene TRBV6-6 combines with J gene TRBJ1-4; the D gene is possibly TRBD1 (5 bases). The CDR3 spans 14 residues. Germline V gene data show CDR1 as MNHNY and CDR2 as SVGAGI (reference sequence). V lost 5 bases and J 8 bases, leaving 15 bases between the germline ends. The CDR3 nucleotides read TGTGCCAGCAGTCCTCAGCGGGAGGGGGAAAAACTGTTTTTT. Translated: CASSPQREGEKLFF.

The chain has TRBV6-1 and TRBJ2-2; D possibly corresponds to TRBD2 (5 bases). The germline V and J ends were trimmed by 2 bases and 5 bases, with 9 bases remaining between them. Germline values: CDR1 MNHNS, CDR2 SASEGT. CDR3 size: 14 residues. The CDR3 DNA is TGTGCCAGCAGTGAACTAGCTTCGACCGGGGAGCTGTTTTTT. It specifies CASSELASTGELFF.

This sequence joins TRBV28 and TRBJ1-5; 9 bases are a match to TRBD1. This CDR3 spans 15 amino acids. Losses at the gene ends were 3 bases for V and 5 bases for J; bases not matched to a gene: 5. The V gene's germline CDR1 is MDHEN and CDR2 SYDVKM. In DNA form, the CDR3 reads TGTGCCAGCAGTTTTCTGGACAGGGGACATCAGCCCCAGCATTTT. It yields the protein CASSFLDRGHQPQHF.

The table lists this clone with a count of one. This chain connects TRBV6-5 to TRBJ2-1; D remains ambiguous. This CDR3 has 15 amino acids. The V gene's germline CDR1 is MNHEY and CDR2 SVGAGI. Trimming removed 2 bases at V and 2 bases at J, with 10 bases between. As DNA, the CDR3 is TGTGCCAGCAGTTACCTGGCAAAAACCTACAATGAGCAGTTCTTC. Protein: CASSYLAKTYNEQFF.